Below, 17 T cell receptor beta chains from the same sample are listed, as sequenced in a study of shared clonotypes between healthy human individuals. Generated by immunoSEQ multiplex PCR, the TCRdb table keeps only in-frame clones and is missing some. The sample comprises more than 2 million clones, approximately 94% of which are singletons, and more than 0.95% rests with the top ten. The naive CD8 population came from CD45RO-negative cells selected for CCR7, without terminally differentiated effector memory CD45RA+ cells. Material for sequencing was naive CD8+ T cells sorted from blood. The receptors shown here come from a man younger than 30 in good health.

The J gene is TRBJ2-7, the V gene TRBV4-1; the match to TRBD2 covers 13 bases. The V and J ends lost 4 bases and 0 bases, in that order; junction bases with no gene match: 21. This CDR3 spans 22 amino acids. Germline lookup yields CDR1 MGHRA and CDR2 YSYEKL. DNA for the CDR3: TGCGCCAGCAGCCCTTTGTCCGTTACCCTTACTAGCGGGGGGGCTCTCTCCTACGAGCAGTACTTC. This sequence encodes CASSPLSVTLTSGGALSYEQYF.

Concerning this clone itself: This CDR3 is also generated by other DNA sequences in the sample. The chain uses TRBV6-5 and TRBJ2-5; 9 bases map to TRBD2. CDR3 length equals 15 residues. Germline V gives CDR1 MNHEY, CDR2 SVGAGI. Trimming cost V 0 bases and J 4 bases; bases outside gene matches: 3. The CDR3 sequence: CASSYSSSGRETQYF. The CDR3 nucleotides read TGTGCCAGCAGTTACTCGAGTAGCGGGAGAGAGACCCAGTACTTC.

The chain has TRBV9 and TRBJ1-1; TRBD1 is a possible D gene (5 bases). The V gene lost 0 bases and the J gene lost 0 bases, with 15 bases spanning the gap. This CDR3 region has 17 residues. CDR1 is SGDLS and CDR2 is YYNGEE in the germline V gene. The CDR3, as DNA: TGTGCCAGCAGCGTAGAAGGGGCGCAGGGCCTGAACACTGAAGCTTTCTTT. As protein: CASSVEGAQGLNTEAFF.

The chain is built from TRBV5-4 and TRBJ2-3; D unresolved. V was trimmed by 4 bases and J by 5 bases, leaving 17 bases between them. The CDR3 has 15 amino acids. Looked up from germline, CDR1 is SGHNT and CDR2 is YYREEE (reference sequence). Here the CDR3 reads CASSAWDLSQDTQYF. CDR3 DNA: TGTGCCAGCAGCGCCTGGGATCTATCGCAAGATACGCAGTATTTT.

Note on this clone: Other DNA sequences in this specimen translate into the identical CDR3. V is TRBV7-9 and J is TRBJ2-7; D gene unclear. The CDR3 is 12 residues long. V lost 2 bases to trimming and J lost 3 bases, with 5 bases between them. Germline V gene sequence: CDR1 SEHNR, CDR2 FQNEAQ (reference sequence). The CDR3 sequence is CASSLTGYEQYF. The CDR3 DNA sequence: TGTGCCAGCAGCTTAACTGGCTACGAGCAGTACTTC.

CDR3: CASSEFGRAGGELFF. CDR3 nucleotide sequence: TGTGCCAGCAGTGAATTCGGCAGGGCGGGCGGGGAGCTGTTTTTT. J is TRBJ2-2 and V is TRBV2; D may match TRBD1 or TRBD2 (5 bases each). The V gene lost 2 bases and the J gene lost 7 bases, with 14 bases spanning the gap. Germline CDR1 is SNHLY and CDR2 is FYNNEI. The CDR3 runs 15 residues. Supplemented by reference TRBV2 and TRBJ2-2, the full variable domain reads EPEVTQTPSHQVTQMGQEVILRCVPISNHLYFYWYRQILGQKVEFLVSFYNNEISEKSEIFDDQFSVERPDGSNFTLKIRSTKLEDSAMYFCASSEFGRAGGELFFGEGSRLTVL.

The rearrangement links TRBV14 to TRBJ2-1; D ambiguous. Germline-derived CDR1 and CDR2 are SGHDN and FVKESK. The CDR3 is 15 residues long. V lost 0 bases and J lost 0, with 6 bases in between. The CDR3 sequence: CASSQEAHSYNEQFF. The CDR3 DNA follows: TGTGCCAGCAGCCAAGAGGCCCACTCCTACAATGAGCAGTTCTTC.

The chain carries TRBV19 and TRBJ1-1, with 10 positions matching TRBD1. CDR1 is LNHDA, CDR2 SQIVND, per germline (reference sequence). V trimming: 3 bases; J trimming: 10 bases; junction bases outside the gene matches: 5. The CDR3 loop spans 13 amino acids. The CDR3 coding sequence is TGTGCCAGTAGTATGACAGGGGGCGAGGGAGCTTTCTTT. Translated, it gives CASSMTGGEGAFF.

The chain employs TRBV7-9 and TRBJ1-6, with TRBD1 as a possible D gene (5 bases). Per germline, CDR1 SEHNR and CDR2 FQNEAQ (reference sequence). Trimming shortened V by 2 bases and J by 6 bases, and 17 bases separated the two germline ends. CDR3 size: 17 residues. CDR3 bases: TGTGCCAGCAGCTTAAATTCAGGGAACCCTACTAATTCACCCCTCCACTTT. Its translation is CASSLNSGNPTNSPLHF.

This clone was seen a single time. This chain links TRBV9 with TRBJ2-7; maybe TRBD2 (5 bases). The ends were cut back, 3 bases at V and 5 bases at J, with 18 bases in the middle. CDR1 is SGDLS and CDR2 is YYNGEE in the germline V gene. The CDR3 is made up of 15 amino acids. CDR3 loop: CASSATGVQTHEQYF. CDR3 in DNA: TGTGCCAGCAGCGCTACCGGGGTCCAGACGCACGAGCAGTACTTC.

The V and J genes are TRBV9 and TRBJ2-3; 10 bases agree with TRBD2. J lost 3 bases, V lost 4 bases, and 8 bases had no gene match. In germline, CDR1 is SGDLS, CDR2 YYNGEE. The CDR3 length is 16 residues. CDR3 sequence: CASSSSLSGRTDTQYF. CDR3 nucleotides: TGTGCCAGCAGCTCATCTCTTAGCGGGAGGACAGATACGCAGTATTTT.

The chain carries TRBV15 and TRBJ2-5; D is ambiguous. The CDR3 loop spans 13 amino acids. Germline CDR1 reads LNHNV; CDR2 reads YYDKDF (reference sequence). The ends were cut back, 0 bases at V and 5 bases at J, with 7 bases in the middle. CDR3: CATSRDKTETQYF. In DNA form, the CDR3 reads TGTGCCACCAGCAGAGATAAGACGGAGACCCAGTACTTC.

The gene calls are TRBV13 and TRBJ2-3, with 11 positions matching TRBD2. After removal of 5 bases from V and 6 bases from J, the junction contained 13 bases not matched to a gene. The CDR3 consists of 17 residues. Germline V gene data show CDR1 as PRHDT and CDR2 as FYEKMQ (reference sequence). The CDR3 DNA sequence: TGTGCCAGCAGCACCTTTGGACTAGCGGGTCCATCGGATACGCAGTATTTT. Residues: CASSTFGLAGPSDTQYF.

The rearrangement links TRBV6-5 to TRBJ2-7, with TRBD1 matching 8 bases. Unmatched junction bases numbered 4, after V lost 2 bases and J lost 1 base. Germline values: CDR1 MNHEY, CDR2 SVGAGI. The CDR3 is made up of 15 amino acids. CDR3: CASSYGTGDSYEQYF. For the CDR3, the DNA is TGTGCCAGCAGTTACGGGACAGGCGATTCCTACGAGCAGTACTTC.

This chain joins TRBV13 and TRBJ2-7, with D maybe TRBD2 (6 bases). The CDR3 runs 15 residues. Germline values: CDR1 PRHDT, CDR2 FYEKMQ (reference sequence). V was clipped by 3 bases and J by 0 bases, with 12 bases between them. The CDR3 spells CASSLGLRSSYEQYF. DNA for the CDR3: TGTGCCAGCAGCTTGGGACTCAGAAGCTCCTACGAGCAGTACTTC.

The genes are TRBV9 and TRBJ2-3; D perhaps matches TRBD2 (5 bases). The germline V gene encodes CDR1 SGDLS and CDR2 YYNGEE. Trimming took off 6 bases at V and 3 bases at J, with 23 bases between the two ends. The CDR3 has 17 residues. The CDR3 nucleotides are TGTGCCAGCACCCAGAGATCGGGGTCTAGCCAAACAGATACGCAGTATTTT. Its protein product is CASTQRSGSSQTDTQYF.

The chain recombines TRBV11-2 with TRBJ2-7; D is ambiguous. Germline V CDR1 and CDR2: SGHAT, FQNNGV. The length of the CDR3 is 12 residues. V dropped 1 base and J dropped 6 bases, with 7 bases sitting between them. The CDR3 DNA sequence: TGTGCCAGCAGCTTAGTGCGCGCCGAGCAGTACTTC. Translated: CASSLVRAEQYF.